This TCR beta chain was identified in a study of cytomegalovirus exposure and HLA in healthy donors. Study observations and caveats: Later on, a genetic analysis was performed. It linked a missense variant in DCLRE1C with V- and J-gene trimming of TCR beta. Data from an earlier analysis indicated that most TCR beta V segments were productive either about 87% or about 30% of the time.

The PCR made use of 60 Vbeta and 13 Jbeta primers. Here immunoSEQ multiplex PCR was the method, and the copy in TCRdb shows in-frame clones only, minus some. The sample consists of a few hundred thousand clones, 83% of them appearing once. This CDR3 has 15 residues. The ends were cut back, 4 bases at V and 4 bases at J, with 17 bases in the middle. Per the germline V gene, CDR1 is SGHRS and CDR2 is YFSETQ. Each of the donors was a healthy bone marrow donor. Points on this clone: Antigen unknown.

The receptor's source is a girl aged 5-17 years in good health and CMV-seronegative. This chain uses TRBV5-1 with TRBJ1-2, with D perhaps TRBD1 (6 bases). Sequencing was done on a sample of PBMCs. This CDR3 is CASSPNTGIRYGYTF. Here the CDR3 DNA reads TGCGCCAGCAGCCCAAATACAGGGATCCGCTATGGCTACACCTTC.